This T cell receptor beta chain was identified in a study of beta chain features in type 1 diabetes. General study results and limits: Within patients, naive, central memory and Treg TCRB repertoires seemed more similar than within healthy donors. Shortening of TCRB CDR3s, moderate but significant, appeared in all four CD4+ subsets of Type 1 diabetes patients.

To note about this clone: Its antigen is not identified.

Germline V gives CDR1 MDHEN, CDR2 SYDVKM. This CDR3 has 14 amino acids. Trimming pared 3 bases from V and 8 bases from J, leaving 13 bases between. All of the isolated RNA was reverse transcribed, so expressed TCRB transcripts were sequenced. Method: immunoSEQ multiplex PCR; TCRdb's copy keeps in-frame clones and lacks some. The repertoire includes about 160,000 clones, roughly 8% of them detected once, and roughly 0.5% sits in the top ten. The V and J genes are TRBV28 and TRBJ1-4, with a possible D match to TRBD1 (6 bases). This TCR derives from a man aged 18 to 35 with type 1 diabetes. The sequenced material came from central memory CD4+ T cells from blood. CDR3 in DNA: TGTGCCAGCAGTTTGTACCTGAGGGGGGAAAAACTGTTTTTT. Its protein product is CASSLYLRGEKLFF.